A single sample is the source of the 10 T cell receptor beta chains below, sequenced in a study. One entry per CDR3 protein, called by TCRdb with MiXCR from the 5' RACE reads. The sample contains approximately 7,200 distinct CDR3 sequences, about 40% of which appear only once. Source material: memory CD4+ T cells sorted from blood. Subset indicated: memory CD4+ T cells, CD4+CD45RO+CD25-. The receptors originated from a female donor with breast cancer.

This clonotype is deemed medium-sized. V usage is TRBV12-2 and J usage is TRBJ1-2. TRBV12-2 is a documented pseudogene. The CDR3 has 14 residues. The CDR3 region has the DNA TGTGCAAGTCGCCCCTCGCCTACCGACTATGGCTACACCTTC. The encoded protein is CASRPSPTDYGYTF.

The V call is TRBV5-6, the J call TRBJ2-7; tentative D call: TRBD2 (5 bases). This CDR3 is built from 14 residues. CDR1 SGHDT and CDR2 YYEEEE come from the germline V gene. V was trimmed by 1 base and J by 0 bases, leaving 8 bases between them. The CDR3 sequence is CASSLYAGSYEQYF. In nucleotides, the CDR3 is TGTGCCAGCAGCTTGTATGCGGGCTCCTACGAGCAGTACTTC.

The chain employs TRBV30 and TRBJ2-3; no definite D call. CDR3 length equals 14 residues. The V end lost 2 bases, the J end lost 6 bases, and 15 bases lay between the germline ends. Germline V gene data show CDR1 as GTSNPN and CDR2 as SVGIG (reference sequence). For the CDR3, the DNA is TGTGCCTGGAGTCCCCCCAAGACGATGGATACGCAGTATTTT. This translates into CAWSPPKTMDTQYF. Complete variable domain (other parts from reference TRBV30 and TRBJ2-3): SQTIHQWPATLVQPVGSPLSLECTVEGTSNPNLYWYRQAAGRGLQLLFYSVGIGQISSEVPQNLSASRPQDRQFILSSKKLLLSDSGFYLCAWSPPKTMDTQYFGPGTRLTVL.

This clonotype appeared a few times. This chain links TRBV12-3 or TRBV12-4 with TRBJ1-3; a possible D gene is TRBD1 (5 bases). The V end was cut by 3 bases, the J end by 4 bases, with 7 bases between. CDR3 length: 13 residues. As DNA, the CDR3 is TGTGCCAGCAGTTTGAACAGGGGAAACACCATATATTTT. Protein sequence: CASSLNRGNTIYF.

By share of the sample, this clonotype is large. The J gene is TRBJ2-1, the V gene TRBV4-3, with D unresolved. Trimming pared 0 bases from V and 5 bases from J, leaving 8 bases between. Germline V gives CDR1 LGHNA, CDR2 YSLEER. The CDR3 sequence is 14 residues long. The CDR3 nucleotides are TGCGCCAGCAGCCAAGATAAACAGAACAATGAGCAGTTCTTC. This translates into CASSQDKQNNEQFF.

This rearrangement joins TRBV12-5 to TRBJ1-5; D gene ambiguous. CDR3 length: 15 amino acids. CDR1 LGHNT and CDR2 FRNRAP come from the germline V gene. Trimming took 6 bases from V and 3 from J, leaving 15 bases between them. The CDR3 is CASGPTARANQPQHF. CDR3 DNA: TGTGCTAGTGGACCCACAGCGAGGGCCAATCAGCCCCAGCATTTT.

This clonotype appeared a single time. CDR3 in amino acids: CASSLDSGRNEQFF. DNA of the CDR3: TGTGCCAGCAGCTTAGATAGCGGGCGCAATGAGCAGTTCTTC. The gene calls are TRBV11-1 and TRBJ2-1, with 7 bases fitting TRBD2. V lost 1 base and J lost 6; bases outside the gene matches: 3. Per germline, CDR1 SGHAT and CDR2 FQDESV (reference sequence). This CDR3 region has 14 residues.

The chain uses TRBV6-5 and TRBJ2-3; maybe TRBD2 (5 bases). The CDR3 is made up of 14 amino acids. V was pared by 6 bases and J by 4 bases, with 14 bases between. The germline gives CDR1 MNHEY, CDR2 SVGAGI. CDR3 nucleotides: TGTGCCAGCAGCCGCTCGTCGGAGGCAGATACGCAGTATTTT. This translates into CASSRSSEADTQYF.

The chain employs TRBV6-6 and TRBJ2-5; 7 bases are shared with TRBD1. After removal of 5 bases from V and 3 bases from J, the junction contained 6 bases not matched to a gene. This CDR3 is built from 14 residues. Germline V gives CDR1 MNHNY, CDR2 SVGAGI (reference sequence). Here the CDR3 DNA reads TGTGCCAGCAGTCCCGGACAGGCTGAAGAGACCCAGTACTTC. Its protein is CASSPGQAEETQYF.

The chain recombines TRBV6-4 with TRBJ1-1, with D possibly matching TRBD1 (5 bases). Trimming shortened V by 2 bases and J by 2 bases, and 6 bases separated the two germline ends. This CDR3 is built from 13 residues. Germline V gene sequence: CDR1 MRHNA, CDR2 SNTAGT. The CDR3 DNA is TGTGCCAGCAGTGACCGGGACAACACTGAAGCTTTCTTT. This sequence encodes CASSDRDNTEAFF.